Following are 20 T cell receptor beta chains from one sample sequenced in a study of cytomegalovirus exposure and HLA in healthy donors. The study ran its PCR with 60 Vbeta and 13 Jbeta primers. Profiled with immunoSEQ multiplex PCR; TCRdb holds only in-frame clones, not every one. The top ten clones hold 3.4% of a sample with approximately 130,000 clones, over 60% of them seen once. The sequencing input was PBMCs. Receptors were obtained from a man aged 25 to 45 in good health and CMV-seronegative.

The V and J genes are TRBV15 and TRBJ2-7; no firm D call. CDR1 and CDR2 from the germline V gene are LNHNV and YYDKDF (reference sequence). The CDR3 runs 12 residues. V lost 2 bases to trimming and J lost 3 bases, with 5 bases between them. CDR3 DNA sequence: TGTGCCACCAGCAGATCAGGCTACGAGCAGTACTTC. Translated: CATSRSGYEQYF.

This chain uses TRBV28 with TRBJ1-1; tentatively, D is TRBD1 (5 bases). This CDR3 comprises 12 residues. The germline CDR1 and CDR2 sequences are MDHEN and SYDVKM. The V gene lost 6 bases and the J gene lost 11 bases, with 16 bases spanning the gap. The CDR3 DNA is TGTGCCAGCAGGTTTGGGGCGTTGATGGCTTTCTTT. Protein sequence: CASRFGALMAFF.

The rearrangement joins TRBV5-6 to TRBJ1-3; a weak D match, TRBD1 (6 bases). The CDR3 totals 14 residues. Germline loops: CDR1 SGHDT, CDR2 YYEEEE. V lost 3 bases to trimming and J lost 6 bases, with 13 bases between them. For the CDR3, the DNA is TGTGCCAGCAGCTCGGGGGGGGGCGAAAACACCATATATTTT. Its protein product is CASSSGGGENTIYF. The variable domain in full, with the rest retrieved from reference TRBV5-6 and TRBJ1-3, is DAGVTQSPTHLIKTRGQQVTLRCSPKSGHDTVSWYQQALGQGPQFIFQYYEEEERQRGNFPDRFSGHQFPNYSSELNVNALLLGDSALYLCASSSGGGENTIYFGEGSWLTVV.

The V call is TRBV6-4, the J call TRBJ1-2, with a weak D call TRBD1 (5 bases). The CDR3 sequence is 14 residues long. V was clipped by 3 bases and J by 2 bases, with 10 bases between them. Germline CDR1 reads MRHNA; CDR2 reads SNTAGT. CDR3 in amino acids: CASSEGPKNYGYTF. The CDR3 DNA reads TGTGCCAGCAGTGAGGGGCCCAAGAACTATGGCTACACCTTC.

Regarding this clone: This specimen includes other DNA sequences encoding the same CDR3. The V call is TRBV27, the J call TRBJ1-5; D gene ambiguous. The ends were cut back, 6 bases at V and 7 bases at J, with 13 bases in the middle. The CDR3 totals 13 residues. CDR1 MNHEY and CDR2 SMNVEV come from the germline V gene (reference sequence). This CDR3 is CASSLGGRQPQHF. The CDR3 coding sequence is TGTGCCAGCAGCTTGGGAGGTCGGCAGCCCCAGCATTTT.

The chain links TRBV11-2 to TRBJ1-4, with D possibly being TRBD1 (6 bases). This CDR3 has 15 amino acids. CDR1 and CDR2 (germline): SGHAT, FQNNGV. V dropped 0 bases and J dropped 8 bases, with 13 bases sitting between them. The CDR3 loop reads CASSLEGKGGEKLFF. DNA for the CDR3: TGTGCCAGCAGCTTAGAAGGGAAAGGGGGAGAAAAACTGTTTTTT.

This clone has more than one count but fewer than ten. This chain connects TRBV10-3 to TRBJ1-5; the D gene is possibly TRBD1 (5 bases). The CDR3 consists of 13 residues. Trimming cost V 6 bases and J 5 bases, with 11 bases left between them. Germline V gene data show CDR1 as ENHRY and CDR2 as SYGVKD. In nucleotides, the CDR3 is TGTGCCATCAGGACTGACAGTGATCAGCCCCAGCATTTT. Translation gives CAIRTDSDQPQHF.

This chain's CDR3 is CASSAGLADGNEQFF. For the CDR3, the DNA is TGTGCCAGCAGCGCGGGACTAGCGGATGGGAATGAGCAGTTCTTC. V gene TRBV5-4 combines with J gene TRBJ2-1; TRBD2 matches 11 bases. Trimming at V came to 4 bases and at J to 7 bases, leaving 7 bases not matched to a gene. The CDR3 sequence is 15 residues long. Germline CDR1 reads SGHNT; CDR2 reads YYREEE (reference sequence).

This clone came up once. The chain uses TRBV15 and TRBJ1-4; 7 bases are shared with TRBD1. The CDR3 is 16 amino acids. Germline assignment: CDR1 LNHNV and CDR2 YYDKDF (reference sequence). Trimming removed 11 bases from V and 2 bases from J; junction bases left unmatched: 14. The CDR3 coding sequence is TGTGCCTCTTCCCTCCCCCCGGGACAGACTAATGAAAAACTGTTTTTT. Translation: CASSLPPGQTNEKLFF.

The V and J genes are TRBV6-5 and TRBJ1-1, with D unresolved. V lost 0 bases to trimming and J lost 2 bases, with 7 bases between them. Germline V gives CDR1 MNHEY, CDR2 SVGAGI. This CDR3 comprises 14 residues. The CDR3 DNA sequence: TGTGCCAGCAGTTACTCGTTCAGTAACACTGAAGCTTTCTTT. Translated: CASSYSFSNTEAFF.

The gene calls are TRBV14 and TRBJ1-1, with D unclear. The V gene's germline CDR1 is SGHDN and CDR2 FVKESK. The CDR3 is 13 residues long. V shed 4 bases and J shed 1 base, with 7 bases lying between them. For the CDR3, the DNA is TGTGCCAGCAGCCTAACATCGAACACTGAAGCTTTCTTT. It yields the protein CASSLTSNTEAFF.

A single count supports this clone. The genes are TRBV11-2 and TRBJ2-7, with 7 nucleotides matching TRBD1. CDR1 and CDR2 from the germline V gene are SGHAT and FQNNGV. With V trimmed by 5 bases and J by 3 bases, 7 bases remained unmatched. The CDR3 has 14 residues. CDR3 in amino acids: CASSVKTGFYEQYF. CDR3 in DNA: TGTGCCAGCAGCGTTAAGACAGGGTTCTACGAGCAGTACTTC. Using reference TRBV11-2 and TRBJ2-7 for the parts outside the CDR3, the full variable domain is EAGVAQSPRYKIIEKRQSVAFWCNPISGHATLYWYQQILGQGPKLLIQFQNNGVVDDSQLPKDRFSAERLKGVDSTLKIQPAKLEDSAVYLCASSVKTGFYEQYFGPGTRLTVT.

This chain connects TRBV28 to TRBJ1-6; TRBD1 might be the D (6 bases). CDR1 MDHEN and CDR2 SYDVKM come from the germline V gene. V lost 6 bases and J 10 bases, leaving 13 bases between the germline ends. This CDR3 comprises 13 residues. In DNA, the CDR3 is TGTGCCAGCAGGCTGACAGGAACGTCACCCCTCCACTTT. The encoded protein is CASRLTGTSPLHF.

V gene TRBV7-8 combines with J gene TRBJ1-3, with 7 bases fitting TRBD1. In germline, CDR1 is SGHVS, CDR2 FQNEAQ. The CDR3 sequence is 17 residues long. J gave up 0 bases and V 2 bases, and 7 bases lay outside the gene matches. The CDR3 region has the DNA TGTGCCAGCAGCTTATGGGCAGGGGGACTCTCTGGAAACACCATATATTTT. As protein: CASSLWAGGLSGNTIYF.

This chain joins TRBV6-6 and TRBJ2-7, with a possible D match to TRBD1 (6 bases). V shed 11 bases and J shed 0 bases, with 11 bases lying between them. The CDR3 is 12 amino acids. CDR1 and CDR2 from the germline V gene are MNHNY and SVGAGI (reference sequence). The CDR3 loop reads CASEDSSYEQYF. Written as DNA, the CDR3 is TGTGCCTCGGAGGACAGCTCCTACGAGCAGTACTTC.

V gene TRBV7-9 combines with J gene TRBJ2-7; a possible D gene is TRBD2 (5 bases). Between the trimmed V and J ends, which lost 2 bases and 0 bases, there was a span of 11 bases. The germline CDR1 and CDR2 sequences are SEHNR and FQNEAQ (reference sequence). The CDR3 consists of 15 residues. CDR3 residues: CASSLRGILSYEQYF. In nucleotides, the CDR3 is TGTGCCAGCAGCTTACGAGGGATTCTCTCCTACGAGCAGTACTTC.

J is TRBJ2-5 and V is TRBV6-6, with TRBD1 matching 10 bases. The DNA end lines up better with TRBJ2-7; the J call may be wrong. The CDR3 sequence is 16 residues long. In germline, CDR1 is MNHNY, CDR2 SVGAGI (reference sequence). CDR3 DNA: TGTGCCAGCTCGGCAACCGGGACAGGGGTCTCCTACGAGCAGTACTTC. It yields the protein CASSATGTGVSYEQYF.

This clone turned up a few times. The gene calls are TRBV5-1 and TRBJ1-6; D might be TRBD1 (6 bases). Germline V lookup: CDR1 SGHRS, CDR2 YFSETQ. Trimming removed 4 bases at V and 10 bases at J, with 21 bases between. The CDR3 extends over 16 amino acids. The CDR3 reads CASSRTEQGSGSPLHF. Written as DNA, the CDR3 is TGCGCCAGCAGCCGGACTGAACAGGGTAGTGGATCACCCCTCCACTTT.

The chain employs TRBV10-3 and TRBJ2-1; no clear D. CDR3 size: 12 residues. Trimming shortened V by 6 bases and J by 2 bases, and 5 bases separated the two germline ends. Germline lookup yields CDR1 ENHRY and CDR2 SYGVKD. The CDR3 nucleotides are TGTGCCATCAGCTCGGCCTACAATGAGCAGTTCTTC. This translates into CAISSAYNEQFF.

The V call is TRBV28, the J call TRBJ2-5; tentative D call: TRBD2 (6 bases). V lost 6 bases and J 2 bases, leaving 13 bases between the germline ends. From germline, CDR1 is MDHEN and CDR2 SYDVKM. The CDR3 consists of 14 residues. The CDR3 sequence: CASRAQGLQETQYF. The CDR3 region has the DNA TGTGCCAGCAGGGCCCAGGGACTTCAAGAGACCCAGTACTTC.